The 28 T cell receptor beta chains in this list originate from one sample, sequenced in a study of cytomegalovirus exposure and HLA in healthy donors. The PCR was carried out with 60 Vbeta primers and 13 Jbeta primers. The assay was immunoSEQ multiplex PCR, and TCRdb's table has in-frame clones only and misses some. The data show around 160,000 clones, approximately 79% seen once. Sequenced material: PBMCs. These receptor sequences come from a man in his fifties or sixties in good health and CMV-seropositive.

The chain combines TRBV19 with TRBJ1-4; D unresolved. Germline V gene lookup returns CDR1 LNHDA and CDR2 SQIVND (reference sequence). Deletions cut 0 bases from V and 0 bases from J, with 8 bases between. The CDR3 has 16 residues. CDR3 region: CASSIDLSATNEKLFF. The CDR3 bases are TGTGCCAGTAGTATAGATTTATCCGCAACTAATGAAAAACTGTTTTTT. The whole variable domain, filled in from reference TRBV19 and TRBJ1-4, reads DGGITQSPKYLFRKEGQNVTLSCEQNLNHDAMYWYRQDPGQGLRLIYYSQIVNDFQKGDIAEGYSVSREKKESFPLTVTSAQKNPTAFYLCASSIDLSATNEKLFFGSGTQLSVL.

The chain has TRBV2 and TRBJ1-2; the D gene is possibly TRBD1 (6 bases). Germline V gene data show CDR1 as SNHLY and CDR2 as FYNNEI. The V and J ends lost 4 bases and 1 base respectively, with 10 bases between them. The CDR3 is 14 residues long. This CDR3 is CASSAWTVNYGYTF. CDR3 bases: TGTGCCAGCAGTGCCTGGACAGTTAACTATGGCTACACCTTC.

The DNA for the CDR3 is TGTGCCAGCTCCGACAGGGGACATGAGACCCAGTACTTC. It encodes CASSDRGHETQYF. The rearrangement joins TRBV6-1 to TRBJ2-5, with 8 bases that match TRBD1. Germline CDR1 MNHNS, CDR2 SASEGT. The CDR3 is made up of 13 amino acids. V trimming: 8 bases; J trimming: 5 bases; junction bases outside the gene matches: 7.

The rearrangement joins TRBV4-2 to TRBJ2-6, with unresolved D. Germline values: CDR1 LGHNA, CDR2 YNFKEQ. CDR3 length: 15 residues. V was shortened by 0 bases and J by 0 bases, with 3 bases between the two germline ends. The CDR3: CASSQEASGANVLTF. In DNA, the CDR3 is TGTGCCAGCAGCCAAGAGGCCTCTGGGGCCAACGTCCTGACTTTC.

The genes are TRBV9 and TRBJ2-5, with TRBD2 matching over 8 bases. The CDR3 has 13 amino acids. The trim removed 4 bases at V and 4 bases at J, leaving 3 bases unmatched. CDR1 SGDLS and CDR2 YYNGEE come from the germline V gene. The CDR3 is CASSLAGGETQYF. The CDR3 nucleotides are TGTGCCAGCAGCCTGGCGGGGGGAGAGACCCAGTACTTC.

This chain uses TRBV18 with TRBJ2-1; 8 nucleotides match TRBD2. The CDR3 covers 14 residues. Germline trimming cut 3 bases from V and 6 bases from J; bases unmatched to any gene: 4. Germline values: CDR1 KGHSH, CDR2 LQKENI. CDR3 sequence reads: CASSPPGLVNEQFF. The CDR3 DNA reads TGTGCCAGCTCACCCCCGGGACTAGTCAATGAGCAGTTCTTC. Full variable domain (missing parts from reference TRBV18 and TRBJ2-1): NAGVMQNPRHLVRRRGQEARLRCSPMKGHSHVYWYRQLPEEGLKFMVYLQKENIIDESGMPKERFSAEFPKEGPSILRIQQVVRGDSAAYFCASSPPGLVNEQFFGPGTRLTVL.

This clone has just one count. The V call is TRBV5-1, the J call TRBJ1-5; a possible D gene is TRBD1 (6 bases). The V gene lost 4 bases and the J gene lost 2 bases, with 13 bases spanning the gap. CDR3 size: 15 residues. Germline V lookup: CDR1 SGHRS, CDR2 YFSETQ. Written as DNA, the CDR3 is TGCGCCAGCAGCCCCGAGACAGGCCGCAATCAGCCCCAGCATTTT. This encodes CASSPETGRNQPQHF.

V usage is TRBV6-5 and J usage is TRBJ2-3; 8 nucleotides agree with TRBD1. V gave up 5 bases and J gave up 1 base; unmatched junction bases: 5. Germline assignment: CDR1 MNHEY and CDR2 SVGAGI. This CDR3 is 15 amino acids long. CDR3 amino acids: CASSHRQGRTDTQYF. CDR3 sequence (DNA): TGTGCCAGCAGTCACCGACAGGGGCGCACAGATACGCAGTATTTT.

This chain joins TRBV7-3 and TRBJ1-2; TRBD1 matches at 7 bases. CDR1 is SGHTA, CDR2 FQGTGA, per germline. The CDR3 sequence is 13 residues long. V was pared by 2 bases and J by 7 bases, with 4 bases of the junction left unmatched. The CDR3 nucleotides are TGTGCCAGCAGCTTAGGAACAGGGGTTGGCTACACCTTC. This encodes CASSLGTGVGYTF.

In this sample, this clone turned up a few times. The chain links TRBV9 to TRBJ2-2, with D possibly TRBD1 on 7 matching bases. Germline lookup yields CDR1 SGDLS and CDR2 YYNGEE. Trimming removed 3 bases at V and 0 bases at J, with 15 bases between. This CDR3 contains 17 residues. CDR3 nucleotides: TGTGCCAGCAGCGAAAGAATCAGGGGGGCGAACACCGGGGAGCTGTTTTTT. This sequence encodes CASSERIRGANTGELFF.

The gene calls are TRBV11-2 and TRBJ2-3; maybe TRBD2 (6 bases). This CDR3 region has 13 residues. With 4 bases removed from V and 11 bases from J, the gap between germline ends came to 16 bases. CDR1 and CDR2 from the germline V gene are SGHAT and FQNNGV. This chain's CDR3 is CASSSEGRGGQYF. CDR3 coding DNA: TGTGCCAGCAGCTCGGAGGGGCGGGGCGGGCAGTATTTT.

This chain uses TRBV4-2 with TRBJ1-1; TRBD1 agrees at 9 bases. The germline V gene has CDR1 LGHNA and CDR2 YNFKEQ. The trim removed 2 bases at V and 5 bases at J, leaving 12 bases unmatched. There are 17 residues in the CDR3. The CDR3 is CASSQPEQRQGETEAFF. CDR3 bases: TGTGCCAGCAGCCAACCCGAACAAAGACAGGGGGAAACTGAAGCTTTCTTT.

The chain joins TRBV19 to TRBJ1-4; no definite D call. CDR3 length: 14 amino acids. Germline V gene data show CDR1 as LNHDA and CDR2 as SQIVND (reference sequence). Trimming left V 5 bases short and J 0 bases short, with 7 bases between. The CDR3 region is CASSPTATNEKLFF. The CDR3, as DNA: TGTGCCAGTAGTCCCACAGCAACTAATGAAAAACTGTTTTTT.

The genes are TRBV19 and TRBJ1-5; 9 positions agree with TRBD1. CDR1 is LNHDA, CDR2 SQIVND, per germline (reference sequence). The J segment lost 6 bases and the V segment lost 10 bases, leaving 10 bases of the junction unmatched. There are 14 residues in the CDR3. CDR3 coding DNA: TGTGCCACTGCCGGGGACAGGGATGCTCAGCCCCAGCATTTT. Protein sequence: CATAGDRDAQPQHF.

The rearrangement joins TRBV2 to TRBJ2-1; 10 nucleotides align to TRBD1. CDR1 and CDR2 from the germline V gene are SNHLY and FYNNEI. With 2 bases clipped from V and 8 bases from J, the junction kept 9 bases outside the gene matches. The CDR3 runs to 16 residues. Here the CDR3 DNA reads TGTGCCAGCAGTGAATACCTGACAGGGGGCTTGGATGAGCAGTTCTTC. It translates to CASSEYLTGGLDEQFF.

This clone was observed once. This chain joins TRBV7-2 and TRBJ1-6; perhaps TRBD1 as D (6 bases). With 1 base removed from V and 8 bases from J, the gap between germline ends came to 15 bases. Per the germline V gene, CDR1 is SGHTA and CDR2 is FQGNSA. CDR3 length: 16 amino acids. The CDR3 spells CASSLGGGQVYSPLHF. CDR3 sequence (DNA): TGTGCCAGCAGCTTAGGCGGGGGGCAGGTCTATTCACCCCTCCACTTT.

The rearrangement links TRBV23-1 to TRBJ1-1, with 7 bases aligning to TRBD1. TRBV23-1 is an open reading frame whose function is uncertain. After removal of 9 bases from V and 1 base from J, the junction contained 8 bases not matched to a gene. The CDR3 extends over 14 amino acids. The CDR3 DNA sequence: TGCGCCAGGGGGGGACAGTCAGCGAACACTGAAGCTTTCTTT. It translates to CARGGQSANTEAFF.

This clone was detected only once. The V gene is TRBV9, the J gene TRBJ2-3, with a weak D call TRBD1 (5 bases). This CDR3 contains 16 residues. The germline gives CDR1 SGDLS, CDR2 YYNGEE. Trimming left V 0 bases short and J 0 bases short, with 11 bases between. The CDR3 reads CASSVGGTGSTDTQYF. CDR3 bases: TGTGCCAGCAGCGTAGGGGGAACAGGAAGCACAGATACGCAGTATTTT. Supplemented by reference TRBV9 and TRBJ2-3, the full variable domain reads DSGVTQTPKHLITATGQRVTLRCSPRSGDLSVYWYQQSLDQGLQFLIQYYNGEERAKGNILERFSAQQFPDLHSELNLSSLELGDSALYFCASSVGGTGSTDTQYFGPGTRLTVL.

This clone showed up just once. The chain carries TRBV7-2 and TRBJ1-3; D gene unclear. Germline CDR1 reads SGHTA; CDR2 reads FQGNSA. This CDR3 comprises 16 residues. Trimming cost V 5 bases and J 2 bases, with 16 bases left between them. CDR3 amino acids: CASSPAGVGPGNTIYF. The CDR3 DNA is TGTGCCAGCAGCCCCGCAGGCGTCGGCCCTGGAAACACCATATATTTT.

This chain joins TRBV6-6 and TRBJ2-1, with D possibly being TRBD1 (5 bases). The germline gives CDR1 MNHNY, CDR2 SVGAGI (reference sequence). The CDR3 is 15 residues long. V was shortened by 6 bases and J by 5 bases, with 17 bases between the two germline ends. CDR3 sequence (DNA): TGTGCCAGCAGAATAGGACAAGCTTTTAACAATGAGCAGTTCTTC. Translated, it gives CASRIGQAFNNEQFF.

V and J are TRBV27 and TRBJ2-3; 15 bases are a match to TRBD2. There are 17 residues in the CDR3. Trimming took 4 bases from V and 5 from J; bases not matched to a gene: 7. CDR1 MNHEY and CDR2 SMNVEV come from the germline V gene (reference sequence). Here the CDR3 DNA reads TGTGCCAGCAGTTGGACTAGCGGGGGGGCCGTAGGAGATACGCAGTATTTT. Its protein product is CASSWTSGGAVGDTQYF.

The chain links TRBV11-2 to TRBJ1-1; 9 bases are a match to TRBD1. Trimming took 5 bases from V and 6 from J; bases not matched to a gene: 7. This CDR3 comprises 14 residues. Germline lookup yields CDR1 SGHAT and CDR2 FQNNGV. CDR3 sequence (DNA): TGTGCCAGCAGCCTAGGACAGGGGTGGGCTGAAGCTTTCTTT. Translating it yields CASSLGQGWAEAFF.

The CDR3 reads CASSQSFLLNTEAFF. CDR3 in DNA: TGCGCCAGCAGCCAATCTTTTCTTTTGAACACTGAAGCTTTCTTT. The chain joins TRBV4-1 to TRBJ1-1, with D uncertain. The CDR3 has 15 residues. Deletions cut 2 bases from V and 0 bases from J, with 10 bases between. Per germline, CDR1 MGHRA and CDR2 YSYEKL.

The CDR3 region is CASSFNPLFGPAGTQYF. For the CDR3, the DNA is TGTGCCAGCAGCTTTAACCCTTTGTTCGGGCCAGCGGGGACCCAGTACTTC. The chain employs TRBV13 and TRBJ2-5; D might be TRBD2 (6 bases). This CDR3 contains 17 residues. Per germline, CDR1 PRHDT and CDR2 FYEKMQ (reference sequence). The ends were cut back, 3 bases at V and 7 bases at J, with 24 bases in the middle. The full variable domain, rest sourced from reference TRBV13 and TRBJ2-5, is AAGVIQSPRHLIKEKRETATLKCYPIPRHDTVYWYQQGPGQDPQFLISFYEKMQSDKGSIPDRFSAQQFSDYHSELNMSSLELGDSALYFCASSFNPLFGPAGTQYFGPGTRLLVL.

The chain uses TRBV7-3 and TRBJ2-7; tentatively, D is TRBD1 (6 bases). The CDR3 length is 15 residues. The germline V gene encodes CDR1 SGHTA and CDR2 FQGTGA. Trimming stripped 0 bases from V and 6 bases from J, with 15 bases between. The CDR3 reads CASSLTPGQGTEQYF. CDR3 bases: TGTGCCAGCAGCTTAACCCCCGGGCAGGGGACCGAGCAGTACTTC.

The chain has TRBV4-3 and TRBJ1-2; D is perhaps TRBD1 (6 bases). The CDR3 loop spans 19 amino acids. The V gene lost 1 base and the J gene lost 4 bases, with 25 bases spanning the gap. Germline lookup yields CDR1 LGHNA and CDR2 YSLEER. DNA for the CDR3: TGCGCCAGCAGCCAAGTCCCCAACGACAGGAGTCATGACTTCTATGGCTACACCTTC. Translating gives CASSQVPNDRSHDFYGYTF.

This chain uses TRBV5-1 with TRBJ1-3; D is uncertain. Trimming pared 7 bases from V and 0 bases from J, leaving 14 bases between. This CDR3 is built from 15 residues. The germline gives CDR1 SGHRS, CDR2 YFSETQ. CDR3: CASSASGSSGNTIYF. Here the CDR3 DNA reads TGCGCCAGCTCTGCTTCGGGTAGCTCTGGAAACACCATATATTTT.

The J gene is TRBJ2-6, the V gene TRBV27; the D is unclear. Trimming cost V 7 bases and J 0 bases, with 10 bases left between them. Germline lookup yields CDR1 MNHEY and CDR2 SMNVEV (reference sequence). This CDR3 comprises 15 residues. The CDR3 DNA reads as TGTGCCAGCACCAACAGAAGCTCTGGGGCCAACGTCCTGACTTTC. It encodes CASTNRSSGANVLTF.